Following are 16 T cell receptor beta chains from one sample sequenced in a study of T cell repertoires in cytomegalovirus infection. TCRdb called the reads again in MiXCR, with one record for every CDR3 protein. The sample holds about 150,000 distinct CDR3 sequences, about a quarter seen once. Sequenced input: PBMCs. The source is a human donor in good health (CMV status not recorded). Some clones in this sample may be carry-over from other donors' samples.

Details on this clonotype: An end of the junction does not agree with germline; a read error may underlie this. The chain is built from TRBV12-3 or TRBV12-4 and TRBJ1-5, with a possible D match to TRBD1 (6 bases). The CDR3 runs 15 residues. Here the CDR3 DNA reads TGTGCCAGCAGATTAGGCGGGACAAGCCATCAGCCCCAGCATTTT. Translated, it gives CASRLGGTSHQPQHF.

The V call is TRBV14, the J call TRBJ2-2; TRBD2 matches 8 bases. CDR3 length: 19 residues. In germline, CDR1 is SGHDN, CDR2 FVKESK. The V gene end was trimmed by 0 bases and the J gene end by 2 bases; junction bases not matched to a gene: 11. CDR3: CASSQEDRGLADNTGELFF. In DNA, the CDR3 is TGTGCCAGCAGCCAAGAAGACCGCGGACTAGCAGATAACACCGGGGAGCTGTTTTTT.

The chain has TRBV6-5 and TRBJ2-1, with 8 bases fitting TRBD1. Germline lookup yields CDR1 MNHEY and CDR2 SVGAGI. CDR3 length: 17 residues. CDR3 in amino acids: CASPNFYRDRSYNEQFF. Written as DNA, the CDR3 is TGTGCTAGTCCTAACTTCTACCGGGACAGGTCTTACAATGAGCAGTTCTTC.

This chain connects TRBV6-1 to TRBJ1-2; D is perhaps TRBD1 (5 bases). CDR1 and CDR2 from the germline V gene are MNHNS and SASEGT. There are 13 residues in the CDR3. Trimming pared 5 bases from V and 4 bases from J, leaving 11 bases between. The chain's CDR3 is CASSTGSGYGYTF. The CDR3 DNA reads TGTGCCAGCAGTACAGGATCCGGCTATGGCTACACCTTC.

This clonotype was seen repeatedly, ten times or more. The V call is TRBV12-3 or TRBV12-4, the J call TRBJ1-1; TRBD1 matches at 7 bases. The CDR3 consists of 17 residues. The V gene end was trimmed by 5 bases and the J gene end by 1 base; junction bases not matched to a gene: 13. This chain's CDR3 is CASSIDTGASWNTEAFF. CDR3 DNA sequence: TGTGCCAGCAGTATAGATACAGGGGCTTCTTGGAACACTGAAGCTTTCTTT.

This clonotype was seen more than once but under ten times. The chain links TRBV6-5 to TRBJ2-7; D unresolved. V dropped 5 bases and J dropped 2 bases, with 10 bases sitting between them. CDR1 is MNHEY, CDR2 SVGAGI, per germline. The CDR3 length is 13 residues. The CDR3 reads CASSQLRTYEQYF. CDR3 nucleotide sequence: TGTGCCAGCAGTCAACTGCGTACCTACGAGCAGTACTTC.

This clonotype has more than one count but fewer than ten. In DNA, the CDR3 is TGTGCCAGCAGCCTGGAGGGGGTGATGAACACTGAAGCTTTCTTT. Translated, it gives CASSLEGVMNTEAFF. V usage is TRBV3-1 and J usage is TRBJ1-1, with D perhaps matching TRBD1 (6 bases). In germline, CDR1 is LGHDT, CDR2 YNNKEL (reference sequence). This CDR3 is 15 amino acids long. V lost 4 bases, J lost 0 bases, and 12 bases lay in between.

The chain combines TRBV7-3 with TRBJ2-2; D may be TRBD2 (7 bases). V shed 0 bases and J shed 5 bases, with 10 bases lying between them. There are 15 residues in the CDR3. Germline-derived CDR1 and CDR2 are SGHTA and FQGTGA. The CDR3 DNA sequence: TGTGCCAGCAGCTTAACGGCGGGGGCTACCGGGGAGCTGTTTTTT. It codes for CASSLTAGATGELFF.

This chain links TRBV5-4 with TRBJ2-1; 11 bases align to TRBD2. Germline V gives CDR1 SGHNT, CDR2 YYREEE (reference sequence). This CDR3 is 15 amino acids long. V was clipped by 4 bases and J by 7 bases; unmatched bases: 7. CDR3 region: CASSVSGGAGNEQFF. CDR3 DNA: TGTGCCAGCAGCGTTAGCGGGGGGGCCGGGAATGAGCAGTTCTTC. Together with reference TRBV5-4 and TRBJ2-1, the CDR3 gives the full variable domain: ETGVTQSPTHLIKTRGQQVTLRCSSQSGHNTVSWYQQALGQGPQFIFQYYREEENGRGNFPPRFSGLQFPNYSSELNVNALELDDSALYLCASSVSGGAGNEQFFGPGTRLTVL.

This clonotype appeared a few times. The chain employs TRBV5-4 and TRBJ2-1; D call uncertain. CDR3 length equals 12 residues. CDR1 is SGHNT and CDR2 is YYREEE in the germline V gene (reference sequence). V shed 4 bases and J shed 9 bases, with 11 bases lying between them. DNA of the CDR3: TGTGCCAGCAGCGAGTCGGTCGGTGAGCAGTTCTTC. This sequence encodes CASSESVGEQFF.

There are a few counts of this clonotype. V is TRBV10-3 and J is TRBJ2-7; 7 bases map to TRBD1. The V segment lost 8 bases and the J segment 2 bases; nucleotides outside the gene matches: 6. The germline gives CDR1 ENHRY, CDR2 SYGVKD. CDR3 length equals 13 residues. The CDR3 loop reads CAIGTELTYEQYF. The CDR3 DNA reads TGTGCCATCGGGACAGAACTTACCTACGAGCAGTACTTC.

This sequence joins TRBV4-3 and TRBJ2-2; the match to TRBD2 covers 10 bases. The CDR3 sequence is 13 residues long. Looked up from germline, CDR1 is LGHNA and CDR2 is YSLEER. Trimming cost V 4 bases and J 13 bases; bases outside gene matches: 6. CDR3 DNA: TGCGCCAGCAGCCCTAGCGGGGGCCCTAGGCTGTTTTTT. It yields the protein CASSPSGGPRLFF.

The V and J genes are TRBV7-2 and TRBJ1-1; D is ambiguous. The CDR3 runs to 15 residues. Germline V gene sequence: CDR1 SGHTA, CDR2 FQGNSA. V was trimmed by 5 bases and J by 0 bases, leaving 13 bases between them. In DNA, the CDR3 is TGTGCCAGCAGCCAAGGCTCCGGGATGAACACTGAAGCTTTCTTT. Its translation: CASSQGSGMNTEAFF.

A few counts support this clonotype. The genes are TRBV12-3 or TRBV12-4 and TRBJ1-5, with 11 bases lining up with TRBD1. The CDR3 contains 17 residues. Trimming removed 1 base from V and 2 bases from J; junction bases left unmatched: 4. CDR3 loop: CASSLGGTGGGNQPQHF. CDR3 DNA sequence: TGTGCCAGCAGTTTAGGTGGGACAGGGGGTGGCAATCAGCCCCAGCATTTT.

In this sample, this clonotype turned up a few times. This chain links TRBV18 with TRBJ2-1; D remains ambiguous. CDR3 length: 12 amino acids. CDR1 KGHSH and CDR2 LQKENI come from the germline V gene. V gave up 7 bases and J gave up 6 bases, with 10 bases separating them. This chain's CDR3 is CASFKERNEQFF. As DNA, the CDR3 is TGTGCCAGCTTCAAAGAGCGCAATGAGCAGTTCTTC.

V usage is TRBV19 and J usage is TRBJ1-5, with 8 bases that match TRBD1. The CDR3 extends over 16 amino acids. Germline trimming cut 2 bases from V and 3 bases from J; bases unmatched to any gene: 6. Germline V gene data show CDR1 as LNHDA and CDR2 as SQIVND (reference sequence). In DNA, the CDR3 is TGTGCCAGTAGTATATCGACAGGGGTCAACAATCAGCCCCAGCATTTT. Its protein product is CASSISTGVNNQPQHF.